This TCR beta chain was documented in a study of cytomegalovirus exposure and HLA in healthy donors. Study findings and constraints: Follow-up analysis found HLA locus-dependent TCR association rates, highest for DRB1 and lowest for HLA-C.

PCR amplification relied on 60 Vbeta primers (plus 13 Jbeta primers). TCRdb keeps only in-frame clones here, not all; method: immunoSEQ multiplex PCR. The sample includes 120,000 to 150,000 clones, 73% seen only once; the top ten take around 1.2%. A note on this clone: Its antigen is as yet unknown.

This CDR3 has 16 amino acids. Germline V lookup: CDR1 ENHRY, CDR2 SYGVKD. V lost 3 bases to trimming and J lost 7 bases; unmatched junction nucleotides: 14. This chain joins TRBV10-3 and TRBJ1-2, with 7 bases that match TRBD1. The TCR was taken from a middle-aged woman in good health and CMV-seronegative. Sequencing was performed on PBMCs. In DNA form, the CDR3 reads TGTGCCATCAGTGATGGGGGACAGTTTGGGTTTGGTGGCTACACCTTC. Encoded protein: CAISDGGQFGFGGYTF.